This T cell receptor beta chain is from a study of T-cell reconstitution after alpha-beta-depleted transplantation in children. This CDR3 comprises 16 residues. Losses at the gene ends were 6 bases for V and 3 bases for J; bases not matched to a gene: 11. Germline V gives CDR1 SNHLY, CDR2 FYNNEI. Regarding the study as a whole: Roughly two months post-transplant, alpha-beta T cells reportedly originated from several hundred graft clones that had expanded.

A TCRbeta library incorporating unique molecular identifiers was prepared. From the PCR reads, TCRdb called clonotypes with MiXCR, one entry per CDR3 protein. The data contain over 100,000 distinct CDR3 sequences, 10% to 13% of them singletons. Concerning this clonotype: Its specificity is unknown.

Source: PBMCs, taken before TCRalphabeta/CD19-depleted stem cell transplant. J is TRBJ2-1 and V is TRBV2; 7 nucleotides match TRBD1. This clonotype originated in a boy between 2 and 15 years old with acute lymphoblastic leukemia, due to receive a stem cell transplant. DNA for the CDR3: TGTGCCAGCAGCGAAATAACAGGGGCGGGCTACAATGAGCAGTTCTTC. Its translation is CASSEITGAGYNEQFF.